This T cell receptor (beta chain) was identified in a study of regulatory T cells in long-lasting Graves disease (dated by TCRdb to about 2021). About the study as a whole: In the newly diagnosed Graves' disease group, patients had been taking antithyroid drugs for less than 3 months. Persistent Graves' disease patients were compared with newly diagnosed Graves' disease patients by peripheral blood TCR sequencing and RNA sequencing. The study was registered as a clinical trial and conducted in China. A total of roughly 35 samples underwent TCR sequencing: some 13 from persistent and around 20 from newly diagnosed Graves' disease patients. Findings and caveats that apply to the study as a whole: Compared with newly diagnosed patients, persistent Graves' disease patients had lower TCR Shannon entropy and fewer highly expanded clones, which suggests clonal expansion. Preferential use of TRBV28, TRBJ1-2 and TRBJ2-5 was observed in persistent disease, whereas TRBV20-1 and TRBJ2-1 were favored in newly diagnosed disease. Only the TCR beta chain was sequenced and analyzed. The small sample size was acknowledged by the authors as a limitation that may reduce accuracy. Peripheral blood alone was examined, since thyroid tissue, which constituted the primary lesion, could not be accessed. Persistent patients shared more public clonotypes among themselves (2,741) than newly diagnosed patients did (approximately 870).

The CDR3, from cysteine to phenylalanine, totals 15 residues. Only the CDR3 DNA stays, 45 bases, in frame from base 1. Cut back by 11 bases and 3 bases, the V and J ends lie 22 bases apart. CDR1 and CDR2 were assigned from the germline V gene as SGHAT and FQNNGV. As to this clonotype: Its antigen is not yet known. Qualities for individual bases were not recorded, and no much larger clone is one base off.

The library was prepared using multiplex PCR. For sequencing, an Illumina HiSeq 4000 was employed. To build TCR beta libraries, CDR3 regions were amplified by Arm-PCR using iRepertoire HTBI primers. Gel purification was performed on PCR products prior to sequencing. The paper's data handling went like this. A total of 62 TRBV and some 13 TRBJ segments were identified across samples and were used for gene usage analysis of CDR3 amino acid clonotypes. COPE and FqMerger were used to merge the filtered high-quality paired reads into contigs. BLAST was used to align contigs to the IMGT TRBV, TRBD and TRBJ reference genes, and CDR3 was defined following IMGT. Any clonotype with a frequency above 0.1% was counted as a highly expanded clone. Shannon entropy served as the measure of repertoire diversity, while the Gini coefficient captured V-J evenness. Clonotypes shared by more than one individual were considered public. TCRdb itself trimmed the public reads at Q25 with fastp, ran MiXCR and retained productive beta chains. When rows share a CDR3 protein, they turn into one entry using the most common DNA and genes. These V and J calls rely on TCRdb rather than the paper's analysis. The sample table contains hundreds of thousands of distinct CDR3 sequences; only one count was recorded for roughly 12% of them. The ten largest account for about 9.1% of the sample.

The time point label for this specimen denotes: newly diagnosed GD, antithyroid drugs for less than 3 months. For both TCR sequencing and RNA sequencing, RNA was extracted from PBMCs in TRIzol. Graves' disease was diagnosed according to American Thyroid Association guidelines. Recruitment of patients was carried out at an endocrinology department in Xi'an, China. From each patient, around 9 milliliters of peripheral blood was collected into an EDTA anticoagulant tube. Ficoll Paque Plus density gradient separation was used to isolate PBMCs, and no further T cell sorting was performed. An Agilent 2100 Bioanalyzer and agarose gel were used to check RNA quality, while a NanoDrop 2000 measured RNA concentration. These records were also assigned to another study, of T cells in Graves' hyperthyroidism and ophthalmopathy. The second paper states: A patient counted as having stable Graves' hyperthyroidism if no progression to ophthalmopathy occurred over 18 months of follow-up. Hyperthyroidism patients were newly diagnosed, with disease duration under 2 months, and aged 18 to 65 years. The study excluded patients with uncontrolled infections, other autoimmune diseases, pregnancy or lactation. Diagnoses were established on the basis of clinical symptoms, serum thyroxine and TRAb, thyroid ultrasound, and orbital computed tomography. The first round of RT-PCR for the TCR CDR3 was performed with the HTBI primer set and the Qiagen OneStep RT-PCR kit. Most expanded thyroid clonotypes (frequency above 0.001) were also detected in blood, a finding suggesting that blood repertoires may reflect thyroid immune responses. Ophthalmopathy was separated from stable hyperthyroidism by a 13 V-J signature model, with over 85% sensitivity and around 81% specificity obtained in cross-validation and 80%/75% obtained in testing. During validation, the model predicted progression to ophthalmopathy a median of approximately 6 months ahead of onset, with more than 60% sensitivity and 72% to 80% specificity. TCR V-J signatures able to tell the groups apart were searched for in a discovery cohort of 90 to 100 patients, of whom roughly 42 had Graves' ophthalmopathy and some 60 had stable Graves' hyperthyroidism. Prospective prediction of ophthalmopathy was tested in an independent validation cohort consisting of 18 to 20 hyperthyroidism patients and more than 15 patients who later progressed to ophthalmopathy. The 90 to 100 discovery patients were randomly split 7:3 into training and test sets. In addition, the study compared T-cell repertoires in thyroid tissue and in blood from several Graves' hyperthyroidism patients. Following sampling, methimazole starting at 30 mg daily was given to hyperthyroidism patients, and high-dose intravenous methylprednisolone was given to ophthalmopathy patients. The libraries were constructed in a second round of multiplex PCR and then size-selected and purified. The libraries were sequenced on an Illumina HiSeq2000 using paired-end 100 bp reads. SOAPnuke was used to process the raw data, throwing out any read that contained adapters or uncalled bases, had a mean Phred below 15, or lacked an exact constant-primer or identifier match. COPE v1.2.5 was used to merge the high-quality paired reads, and each unique nucleotide sequence was defined as a clonotype. Clonotypes were aligned to IMGT TRBV, TRBD and TRBJ reference segments using MiTCR v1.1. The analysis was restricted to V-J combinations with a frequency above 0.0001, which together covered over 99% of the repertoires. The TCS score was defined as F50 (clonal expansion) divided by E x V (chaos), with BLOSUM62-based TCRdist calculated between CDR3 peptides within each V-J. Welch's t-statistics and random forest reduced just over 500 V-J features to roughly 13, which were used in a naive Bayes classifier (R e1071). Sample size was not statistically predetermined, and investigators were not blinded to group allocation. TCR Vbeta CDR3 sequencing of some 140 peripheral blood samples (roughly 43 ophthalmopathy, 75 hyperthyroidism and about 17 progressor patients) is reported in the paper.

This TCR came from a man aged 25-40 years with Graves disease. Donor details come from another sample of the same person, matched by shared clones. Material: peripheral blood mononuclear cells (PBMCs), obtained at new diagnosis, from a patient treated with antithyroid drugs. This chain joins TRBV11-2 to TRBJ1-1; TRBD1 might be the D gene, on 5 matching bases. The CDR3 here reads CAHGRGSTEDTEAFF. The nucleotide sequence is TGTGCCCACGGAAGGGGATCGACGGAGGACACTGAAGCTTTCTTT.